A selection of T cell receptor beta chains follows, all from one sample in a study of cytomegalovirus exposure and HLA in healthy donors. Here immunoSEQ multiplex PCR was the method, and the copy in TCRdb shows in-frame clones only, minus some. The repertoire holds 150,000 to 250,000 clones, with over 65% as singletons. The material sequenced was PBMCs. The receptors were sampled from a boy between 2 and 10 years old in good health and CMV-seronegative. The CDR3 runs from the conserved cysteine through the conserved F or W. D genes are given only for firm matches. Not every row has a clone size; where given, it reads once, few, many or a size class.

>TRBV21-1|TRBJ2-7|.|.|10
CASRTEEYYF
TGTGCCAGCAGGACGGAGGAGTACTACTTC
>TRBV7-3|TRBJ2-6|TRBD1|.|17
CASSYAGGLSGANVLTF
TGTGCCAGCAGCTACGCAGGGGGCCTCTCTGGGGCCAACGTCCTGACTTTC
>TRBV7-9|TRBJ2-7|TRBD2|.|16
CSSTPSSGGNDYEQYF
TGTTCCAGCACCCCCTCCAGCGGGGGGAACGACTACGAGCAGTACTTC
>TRBV28|TRBJ1-1|.|.|12
CASRNQGYEAFF
TGTGCCAGCAGGAACCAGGGTTATGAAGCTTTCTTT
>TRBV18|TRBJ2-7|TRBD2|.|13
CASTSGSSYEQYF
TGTGCCAGCACTAGCGGGAGCTCCTACGAGCAGTACTTC
>TRBV9|TRBJ2-3|.|.|15
CASSVGAGSTDTQYF
TGTGCCAGCAGCGTAGGAGCGGGTAGCACAGATACGCAGTATTTT
>TRBV15|TRBJ2-7|.|.|13
CAASRDQGYEQYF
TGTGCCGCCAGCAGAGATCAGGGGTACGAGCAGTACTTC
>TRBV5-4|TRBJ1-2|.|.|13
CASSPTGGGGYTF
TGTGCCAGCAGCCCCACTGGTGGGGGCGGCTACACCTTC
>TRBV5-6|TRBJ1-1|.|.|15
CASSLLAGANTEAFF
TGTGCCAGCAGCTTGTTAGCGGGAGCGAACACTGAAGCTTTCTTT
>TRBV7-9|TRBJ2-1|.|.|14
CASSERVESGEQFF
TGTGCCAGCAGCGAGCGGGTCGAGAGTGGTGAGCAGTTCTTC
>TRBV6-5|TRBJ2-2|.|.|13
CASSWVEAGELFF
TGTGCCAGCAGTTGGGTCGAGGCCGGGGAGCTGTTTTTT
>TRBV4-2|TRBJ2-4|.|.|17
CASSQGRGELAKNIQYF
TGTGCCAGCAGCCAAGGGCGCGGGGAATTAGCCAAAAACATTCAGTACTTC
>TRBV25-1|TRBJ2-1|.|.|16
CAAIIPEIPSYNEQFF
TGTGCCGCAATCATCCCGGAGATTCCCTCCTACAATGAGCAGTTCTTC
>TRBV30|TRBJ2-5|TRBD1|.|12
CAWSQGAETQYF
TGTGCCTGGTCACAGGGGGCAGAGACCCAGTACTTC
>TRBV9|TRBJ2-1|TRBD2|.|15
CASSVGAGAYNEQFF
TGTGCCAGCAGCGTAGGAGCGGGGGCCTACAATGAGCAGTTCTTC
>TRBV7-2|TRBJ1-1|TRBD1|.|15
CASSSPGQGVSEAFF
TGTGCCAGCAGCTCGCCGGGACAGGGGGTGTCTGAAGCTTTCTTT
>TRBV7-6|TRBJ1-1|.|.|15
CASSLEAGRNTEAFF
TGTGCCAGCAGCTTAGAGGCGGGTAGGAACACTGAAGCTTTCTTT
>TRBV7-2|TRBJ2-1|TRBD2|.|16
CASSFRTSGGPDEQFF
TGTGCCAGCAGCTTCCGGACTAGCGGGGGGCCGGATGAGCAGTTCTTC
>TRBV6-5|TRBJ1-2|.|.|14
CASSERTQVYGYTF
TGTGCCAGCAGTGAAAGGACACAAGTCTATGGCTACACCTTC
>TRBV7-3|TRBJ2-2|.|.|14
CASSLSSGAGELFF
TGTGCCAGCAGCCTCTCATCGGGGGCCGGGGAGCTGTTTTTT
>TRBV29-1|TRBJ1-1|TRBD1|.|14
CSVVPLQTGSGAFF
TGCAGCGTTGTGCCCCTCCAGACAGGGTCGGGAGCTTTCTTT
>TRBV2|TRBJ2-7|.|once|14
CASRRRISSHEQYF
TGTGCCAGCAGGAGGAGGATTTCAAGCCACGAGCAGTACTTC
>TRBV7-2|TRBJ2-2|.|few|15
CASSLLPAGTGELFF
TGTGCCAGCAGCTTACTTCCGGCGGGCACCGGGGAGCTGTTTTTT
>TRBV11-3|TRBJ2-2|.|.|14
CASSLSPGAGELFF
TGTGCCAGCAGCTTATCCCCGGGGGCCGGGGAGCTGTTTTTT
>TRBV6-1|TRBJ2-3|TRBD2|.|15
CASSDQAGATDTQYF
TGTGCCAGCAGTGACCAAGCGGGAGCCACAGATACGCAGTATTTT